The rows below give T cell receptor beta chains drawn from one sample of a study of T cell responses to AZD1222 COVID-19 vaccine. Assay: immunoSEQ multiplex PCR; the TCRdb copy retains only in-frame clones and omits some. The sample lists fewer than 150,000 clones; over 75% were seen once. The sample was peripheral blood, taken on day 0 of AZD1222 vaccination. The receptors derive from an adult in good health. Each CDR3 is given with its conserved first and last residue. The D gene is left open where the match is weak. Clone sizes are given selectively: once, few, many, or a class where the clone is expanded.

>16|.|TRBJ2-3|.|TRBV25-1
TGTGCCAGCAGTGAAACGGGGGTGGGGGATGGAGATACGCAGTATTTT
CASSETGVGDGDTQYF
>19|TRBD2|TRBJ2-1|.|TRBV7-6
TGTGCCAGCAGCTTAGGAGGCGGGAGGGCCGTGAATTCCTACAATGAGCAGTTCTTC
CASSLGGGRAVNSYNEQFF
>14|.|TRBJ2-7|.|TRBV6-4
TGTGCCAGCAGTCCTAGCACCAACTCCTACGAGCAGTACTTC
CASSPSTNSYEQYF
>14|.|TRBJ1-6|.|TRBV7-2
TGTGCCAGCAGCTTAGCAGGGGGGGGGTCACCCCTCCACTTT
CASSLAGGGSPLHF
>18|.|TRBJ2-6|once|TRBV19
TGTGCCACCTCGCCAACAGGCAGGGTACTCTCTGGGGCCAACGTCCTGACTTTC
CATSPTGRVLSGANVLTF
>13|TRBD1|TRBJ1-4|.|TRBV7-2
TGTGCCAGCAGCCTCGACAGGGCTGAAAAACTGTTTTTT
CASSLDRAEKLFF
>14|.|TRBJ2-2|.|TRBV6-4
TGTGCCAGCAGTTTGACGGACTACACCGGGGAGCTGTTTTTT
CASSLTDYTGELFF
>13|.|TRBJ2-5|.|TRBV3-1/TRBV3-2
TGTGCCAGCACCCACTTAGCGACCCAGACCCAGTACTTC
CASTHLATQTQYF
>13|.|TRBJ1-3|.|TRBV25-1
TGTGCCAGCAGTGACAACAGAGGAAACACCATATATTTT
CASSDNRGNTIYF
>14|TRBD1|TRBJ1-1|.|TRBV5-1
TGCGCCAGCAGCTGGGGACAGGGAGTTACTGAAGCTTTCTTT
CASSWGQGVTEAFF
>14|.|TRBJ2-7|.|TRBV4-1
TGCGCCAGCAGCCGAGCGACTACTACCTACGAGCAGTACTTC
CASSRATTTYEQYF
>16|TRBD1|TRBJ2-7|.|TRBV5-6
TGTGCCAGCAGCTTGGCCCTGACAGGGGAAACCTACGAGCAGTACTTC
CASSLALTGETYEQYF
>15|.|TRBJ1-1|.|TRBV5-1
TGCGCCAGCAGCCCCCTAGGCCTCTCGAAGACTGAAGCTTTCTTT
CASSPLGLSKTEAFF
>14|.|TRBJ1-4|.|TRBV5-1
TGCGCCAGCAGCTACAGGGTGGGGAATGAAAAACTGTTTTTT
CASSYRVGNEKLFF
>12|.|TRBJ2-1|.|TRBV6-5
TGTGCCAGCAGAGATGGGGCAGGTGAGCAGTTCTTC
CASRDGAGEQFF
>15|.|TRBJ2-3|few|TRBV11-3
TGTGCCAGCAGCCCCCGACAGGAGCGCACAGATACGCAGTATTTT
CASSPRQERTDTQYF
>17|.|TRBJ2-1|.|TRBV28
TGTGCCAGCAGTTTATCGGCCAGGGTACGATCCTACAATGAGCAGTTCTTC
CASSLSARVRSYNEQFF